The clone carrying this T cell receptor (beta chain) was seen a handful of times. V lost 3 bases to trimming and J lost 5 bases, with 16 bases between them. This CDR3 is built from 15 residues. These data originate in a study of patients and donors after allogeneic stem cell transplantation. TCRdb re-called the RT-PCR reads through MiXCR, storing one row per CDR3 protein. The sample lists 800,000 to 1,000,000 distinct CDR3 sequences; about 20% were seen once. The source is a human donor who was either an allogeneic HSCT recipient or a stem cell or donor lymphocyte infusion donor (not recorded which). It is not recorded whose cells these are; they may come from a transplant donor. Sequencing was performed on blood, either unsorted or a sorted T cell fraction (not recorded which). The chain combines TRBV12-3 or TRBV12-4 with TRBJ1-1; D remains unclear. The DNA of the CDR3 is TGTGCCAGCAGTTTCGCGATTACCGCGAAGACTGAAGCTTTCTTT. Translation gives CASSFAITAKTEAFF.